The next 9 T cell receptor beta chains were all read from a single sample in a study of blood T cell repertoires in COVID-19. TCRdb keeps only in-frame clones here, not all; method: immunoSEQ multiplex PCR. The table lists some 97,000 clones, approximately 90% of them singletons. Sequencing was performed on peripheral blood. Source of these receptors: a man aged 50 to 60 with acute or convalescent COVID-19.

The chain employs TRBV6-6 and TRBJ1-2; TRBD1 matches 8 bases. The CDR3 runs to 14 residues. The V segment lost 0 bases and the J segment 6 bases; nucleotides outside the gene matches: 3. Germline-derived CDR1 and CDR2 are MNHNY and SVGAGI (reference sequence). CDR3 nucleotide sequence: TGTGCCAGCAGTTACTCGACAGGGGTGGATGGCTACACCTTC. Translation: CASSYSTGVDGYTF.

The genes are TRBV11-2 and TRBJ1-1; D call uncertain. V dropped 0 bases and J dropped 4 bases, with 12 bases sitting between them. The CDR3 is made up of 15 amino acids. Germline CDR1 reads SGHAT; CDR2 reads FQNNGV. The CDR3 region is CASSLELWRGTEAFF. CDR3 in DNA: TGTGCCAGCAGCTTAGAGCTCTGGCGGGGCACTGAAGCTTTCTTT. Drawing the rest from reference TRBV11-2 and TRBJ1-1, the complete variable domain is EAGVAQSPRYKIIEKRQSVAFWCNPISGHATLYWYQQILGQGPKLLIQFQNNGVVDDSQLPKDRFSAERLKGVDSTLKIQPAKLEDSAVYLCASSLELWRGTEAFFGQGTRLTVV.

The CDR3: CASSTQYTGELFF. In nucleotides, the CDR3 is TGTGCCAGTAGTACCCAATACACCGGGGAGCTGTTTTTT. This rearrangement joins TRBV19 to TRBJ2-2; D is ambiguous. The CDR3 contains 13 residues. Trimming cost V 4 bases and J 3 bases, with 6 bases left between them. The V gene's germline CDR1 is LNHDA and CDR2 SQIVND (reference sequence).

This rearrangement joins TRBV9 to TRBJ2-3, with no clear D. Deletions cut 4 bases from V and 6 bases from J, with 6 bases between. Germline assignment: CDR1 SGDLS and CDR2 YYNGEE. The CDR3 covers 11 residues. The CDR3 DNA reads TGTGCCAGCAGCACTTTGGATACGCAGTATTTT. It is translated as CASSTLDTQYF.

The chain uses TRBV6-1 and TRBJ2-7; 7 bases agree with TRBD1. The CDR3 has 15 amino acids. V lost 3 bases, J lost 2 bases, and 7 bases stayed unmatched. Germline V lookup: CDR1 MNHNS, CDR2 SASEGT. This CDR3 is CASSDLDRLAYEQYF. The CDR3 nucleotides read TGTGCCAGCAGTGATCTGGACAGGTTGGCCTACGAGCAGTACTTC.

The V call is TRBV7-9, the J call TRBJ1-2, with D possibly TRBD1 on 5 matching bases. This CDR3 spans 15 amino acids. V lost 1 base and J lost 4, with 13 bases in between. CDR1 SEHNR and CDR2 FQNEAQ come from the germline V gene (reference sequence). The CDR3 coding sequence is TGTGCCAGCAGCTTAGGGGGGGAGGTAATCTATGGCTACACCTTC. It yields the protein CASSLGGEVIYGYTF. The whole variable domain, filled in from reference TRBV7-9 and TRBJ1-2, reads DTGVSQNPRHKITKRGQNVTFRCDPISEHNRLYWYRQTLGQGPEFLTYFQNEAQLEKSRLLSDRFSAERPKGSFSTLEIQRTEQGDSAMYLCASSLGGEVIYGYTFGSGTRLTVV.

The chain is built from TRBV19 and TRBJ2-4; no definite D call. CDR3 length: 15 amino acids. V lost 0 bases to trimming and J lost 3 bases, with 9 bases between them. Germline V lookup: CDR1 LNHDA, CDR2 SQIVND (reference sequence). In DNA form, the CDR3 reads TGTGCCAGTAGTATAGACCTGGGCATCAAAAACATTCAGTACTTC. Translation: CASSIDLGIKNIQYF.

This clone has a handful of counts. The V gene is TRBV4-2, the J gene TRBJ2-2; 12 nucleotides agree with TRBD2. The CDR3 sequence is 18 residues long. CDR1 and CDR2 from the germline V gene are LGHNA and YNFKEQ. With V trimmed by 3 bases and J by 3 bases, 8 bases remained unmatched. The CDR3 region is CASSHPTTSGGDTGELFF. In nucleotides, the CDR3 is TGTGCCAGCAGCCATCCGACGACTAGCGGGGGCGACACCGGGGAGCTGTTTTTT.

This chain links TRBV30 with TRBJ1-3, with unresolved D. V lost 2 bases to trimming and J lost 0 bases, with 8 bases between them. Germline V gene lookup returns CDR1 GTSNPN and CDR2 SVGIG (reference sequence). The CDR3 totals 14 residues. The CDR3 DNA reads as TGTGCCTGGAGTTTGGCCAGCTCTGGAAACACCATATATTTT. Translating it yields CAWSLASSGNTIYF. Complete variable domain (other parts from reference TRBV30 and TRBJ1-3): SQTIHQWPATLVQPVGSPLSLECTVEGTSNPNLYWYRQAAGRGLQLLFYSVGIGQISSEVPQNLSASRPQDRQFILSSKKLLLSDSGFYLCAWSLASSGNTIYFGEGSWLTVV.